Listed below are T cell receptor beta chains from one sample, sequenced in a study of blood T cell repertoires in COVID-19. Method: immunoSEQ multiplex PCR; TCRdb's copy keeps in-frame clones and lacks some. The sample includes a few hundred thousand clones, 88% seen only once; the top ten take 0.75% to 1%. Sequenced sample: PBMCs or T cells enriched from blood (not recorded which). Source of these receptors: a woman aged 25-40 years who had recovered from COVID-19. Each CDR3 is given with its conserved first and last residue. A D gene is named only where the DNA matches it firmly. The size of a clone is reported for some rows only, either as once, few or many, or as a class for expanded clones.

abundance	d_gene	j_gene	len	v_gene	CDR3nt	CDR3aa
NA	NA	TRBJ2-3	14	TRBV6-6	TGTGCCAGCAATTCGGACTGGGTCACAGATACGCAGTATTTT	CASNSDWVTDTQYF
NA	NA	TRBJ1-5	15	TRBV5-1	TGCGCCAGCAGCCCCCTGGGGGGGGGCAATCAGCCCCAGCATTTT	CASSPLGGGNQPQHF
NA	NA	TRBJ2-5	14	TRBV7-2	TGTGCCAGCAGCTTAGAGATGGGGCGGGAGACCCAGTACTTC	CASSLEMGRETQYF
NA	NA	TRBJ1-3	17	TRBV30	TGTGCCTGGAGCCTCACGTGGGGGGGAGATTCTGGAAACACCATATATTTT	CAWSLTWGGDSGNTIYF
NA	TRBD1	TRBJ1-2	15	TRBV28	TGTGCCAGCAGAAATGGGGACAGGGATAGCCATGGCTACACCTTC	CASRNGDRDSHGYTF
once	TRBD1	TRBJ1-2	15	TRBV6-2/TRBV6-3	TGTGCCAGCAGTCGTCCGGGGACAGGGAACTATGGCTACACCTTC	CASSRPGTGNYGYTF
NA	NA	TRBJ2-7	13	TRBV30	TGTGCCTGGGACCGATTAGGGGTCATCGAGCAGTACTTC	CAWDRLGVIEQYF
NA	NA	TRBJ2-3	12	TRBV27	TGTGCCAGCACCTCTAGCACAGATACGCAGTATTTT	CASTSSTDTQYF
NA	NA	TRBJ1-4	16	TRBV6-2/TRBV6-3	TGTGCCAGCAGTTTCGCAGGGATCGTGGCTAATGAAAAACTGTTTTTT	CASSFAGIVANEKLFF
NA	TRBD2	TRBJ2-5	17	TRBV4-2	TGTGCCAGCAGCCAAGGGGAGGGTGTGAGGAGGGGAGAGACCCAGTACTTC	CASSQGEGVRRGETQYF
NA	TRBD1	TRBJ2-6	18	TRBV11-2	TGTGCCAGCCGAAGAATAACGACAGGGTCTTACGGGGCCAACGTCCTGACTTTC	CASRRITTGSYGANVLTF
NA	NA	TRBJ1-2	13	TRBV19	TGTGCCAGTATTGGAGGGGGGGCGCGTGGCTACACCTTC	CASIGGGARGYTF
NA	TRBD1	TRBJ1-1	15	TRBV19	TGTGCCAGTAGTACTCGGGACAGGGGGGTTCCTGAAGCTTTCTTT	CASSTRDRGVPEAFF
NA	TRBD2	TRBJ2-3	15	TRBV27	TGTGCCAGCAGTTCCCGGGGGGTGGGGACAGATACGCAGTATTTT	CASSSRGVGTDTQYF
NA	NA	TRBJ2-2	15	TRBV6-2/TRBV6-3	TGTGCCAGCAGCAACCCTGCTGCGGGGACCGGGGAGCTGTTTTTT	CASSNPAAGTGELFF
NA	TRBD1	TRBJ1-1	16	TRBV28	TGTGCCAGCAGTTTCATCAGGGGGCGTGGGTTCACTGAAGCTTTCTTT	CASSFIRGRGFTEAFF
once	TRBD1	TRBJ2-1	15	TRBV28	TGTGCCAGCAGTCCCGGAGGGACAGGGGGCAATGAGCAGTTCTTC	CASSPGGTGGNEQFF
once	NA	TRBJ1-1	15	TRBV3-1/TRBV3-2	TGTGCCAGCAGCCAAGTGACTCGGGGGGACACTGAAGCTTTCTTT	CASSQVTRGDTEAFF
NA	NA	TRBJ2-7	13	TRBV28	TGTGCCGGACGGCAGGGGAAATCCTACGAGCAGTACTTC	CAGRQGKSYEQYF
NA	NA	TRBJ1-4	13	TRBV7-2	TGTGCCAGCAGCTTAGACTTTGGGAGAAAACTGTTTTTT	CASSLDFGRKLFF
once	TRBD1	TRBJ2-3	16	TRBV29-1	TGCAGCGTCGTACTGGACAGGGGAGCTAGCACAGATACGCAGTATTTT	CSVVLDRGASTDTQYF
NA	NA	TRBJ1-2	15	TRBV4-1	TGCGCCAGCAGCCAAGGGGGGGGGCGAAACTATGGCTACACCTTC	CASSQGGGRNYGYTF
many	NA	TRBJ1-3	15	TRBV7-2	TGTGCCAGCAGCTTAGTTGCGACAGAAGGAAACACCATATATTTT	CASSLVATEGNTIYF
NA	NA	TRBJ2-7	14	TRBV6-5	TGTGCCAGCACCCAACGAGGAGGGTACTACGAGCAGTACTTC	CASTQRGGYYEQYF
NA	NA	TRBJ1-5	13	TRBV2	TGTGCCAGCAGTGAAAGTGGAGCGGCACCCCAGCATTTT	CASSESGAAPQHF
NA	TRBD1	TRBJ2-7	13	TRBV29-1	TGCAGCGGGGGGACAGGGGGCGAATACGAGCAGTACTTC	CSGGTGGEYEQYF
NA	TRBD1	TRBJ1-5	17	TRBV24-1	TGTGCCACCAGTGACCCTATGGGACAGGAAGGTTCTCAGCCCCAGCATTTT	CATSDPMGQEGSQPQHF
NA	NA	TRBJ1-2	18	TRBV28	TGTGCCAGCAGTTTATTTGTTCAGGGGTTTACCCCCTCCCATGGCTACACCTTC	CASSLFVQGFTPSHGYTF
once	TRBD1	TRBJ1-1	13	TRBV29-1	TGCAGCGTGGGGACAGGGCCAAACACTGAAGCTTTCTTT	CSVGTGPNTEAFF
NA	TRBD2	TRBJ2-7	15	TRBV6-5	TGTGCCAGCAGTTACATGGGACTAGCGGGGGTCGGGCAGTACTTC	CASSYMGLAGVGQYF
NA	NA	TRBJ2-1	16	TRBV19	TGTGCCAGTCGGTCACCTCGGGGGGCCAAAGAGAATGAGCAGTTCTTC	CASRSPRGAKENEQFF
once	NA	TRBJ2-2	12	TRBV28	TGTGCCACCAATACAAACACCGGGGAGCTGTTTTTT	CATNTNTGELFF
NA	TRBD2	TRBJ2-1	16	TRBV11-3	TGTGCCAGCAGCTTAGTATCCCCTAGCGGGTCGAATGAGCAGTTCTTC	CASSLVSPSGSNEQFF
few	TRBD2	TRBJ2-7	13	TRBV27	TGTGCCAGTGCAGAGGGAGGGCCCTACGAGCAGTACTTC	CASAEGGPYEQYF
NA	NA	TRBJ1-1	16	TRBV6-2/TRBV6-3	TGTGCCAGCAGTTATGGGGAAAGGACAGCAAACACTGAAGCTTTCTTT	CASSYGERTANTEAFF
NA	TRBD1	TRBJ2-1	18	TRBV3-1/TRBV3-2	TGTGCCAGCAGCCAAGATCGGCACCGGGACAGGGGTCGTAGTGAGCAGTTCTTC	CASSQDRHRDRGRSEQFF
NA	NA	TRBJ2-3	18	TRBV4-3	TGCGCCAGCAGCCACGTCGTTGGACACACCTTTCACACAGATACGCAGTATTTT	CASSHVVGHTFHTDTQYF
NA	TRBD1	TRBJ2-7	15	TRBV27	TGTGCCAGCAGTTCCCTGGACAGGAGGTCCTACGAGCAGTACTTC	CASSSLDRRSYEQYF
NA	NA	TRBJ1-1	14	TRBV19	TGTGCCAGTGCTACAACAGGGCTCAACACTGAAGCTTTCTTT	CASATTGLNTEAFF
NA	NA	TRBJ2-7	12	TRBV27	TGTGCCAGCAGTTTATCCCGGGGAGAGCAGTACTTC	CASSLSRGEQYF
NA	NA	TRBJ1-1	13	TRBV11-1	TGTGCCAGCAGCCCAACTTTGAACACTGAAGCTTTCTTT	CASSPTLNTEAFF
NA	TRBD2	TRBJ2-7	13	TRBV14	TGTGCCAGCAGCCAGTCCGACCCGGGAGGAGAAGTCTTC	CASSQSDPGGEVF
NA	TRBD2	TRBJ2-5	17	TRBV11-3	TGTGCCAGCAACCCGGCGGGGGTGGTGGGAACAAAAGAGACCCAGTACTTC	CASNPAGVVGTKETQYF
once	NA	TRBJ2-5	14	TRBV4-2	TGTGCCAGCAGCCAACAGACAGGACAAGAGACCCAGTACTTC	CASSQQTGQETQYF
NA	NA	TRBJ2-3	15	TRBV13	TGTGCCAGCAGCTTAGTAATCCTCCAGGGGAATACGCAGTATTTT	CASSLVILQGNTQYF
NA	TRBD1	TRBJ2-1	16	TRBV10-3	TGTGCCATTGGGGGGTACCCCGGGACAGGGGGCAATGAGCAGTTCTTC	CAIGGYPGTGGNEQFF
NA	TRBD1	TRBJ1-2	14	TRBV6-5	TGTGCCAGCAGCACTACCGGGACAGGTGGTGGCTACACCTTC	CASSTTGTGGGYTF
NA	NA	TRBJ2-1	13	TRBV12-3/TRBV12-4	TGTGCCAGCGCCAGATTTTCCTACAATGAGCAGTTCTTC	CASARFSYNEQFF
NA	NA	TRBJ1-6	19	TRBV28	TGTGCCAGCAGTCACACCCCCCGCGGGTTTAGCTCCTATAATTCACCCCTCCACTTT	CASSHTPRGFSSYNSPLHF